Each of the 15 T cell receptor beta chains below was sequenced from the same sample in a study of blood T cell repertoires in COVID-19. TCRdb's table, derived via immunoSEQ multiplex PCR, lists solely in-frame clones and lacks some. The data contain some 200,000 clones, around 80% of them singletons. Source material: peripheral blood. These receptors came from a woman aged 70-85 years with acute or convalescent COVID-19.

The chain couples TRBV25-1 to TRBJ2-5, with D possibly TRBD2 on 6 matching bases. Trimming left V 5 bases short and J 4 bases short, with 23 bases between. CDR3 length: 17 residues. Germline assignment: CDR1 MGHDK and CDR2 SYGVNS. In DNA, the CDR3 is TGTGCCAGCAGTCCAGCCAGTTTAGCGGCACGGGGAGAGACCCAGTACTTC. Translated: CASSPASLAARGETQYF.

V usage is TRBV6-5 and J usage is TRBJ2-3, with TRBD2 matching over 9 bases. CDR3 length: 15 residues. The germline V gene encodes CDR1 MNHEY and CDR2 SVGAGI. Unmatched junction bases numbered 8, after V lost 6 bases and J lost 4 bases. The CDR3 is CASSVSGRTPDTQYF. The CDR3 nucleotides read TGTGCCAGCAGCGTTAGCGGGAGAACCCCAGATACGCAGTATTTT.

The chain couples TRBV23-1 to TRBJ2-4; D remains ambiguous. TRBV23-1 is classed as an ORF, of uncertain function. V was clipped by 4 bases and J by 0 bases, with 10 bases between them. The CDR3 totals 15 residues. The CDR3 region is CASSPRVLAKNIQYF. CDR3 coding DNA: TGCGCCAGCAGTCCTCGGGTCTTAGCCAAAAACATTCAGTACTTC.

The chain joins TRBV3-1 (or the pseudogene TRBV3-2) to TRBJ2-6; 8 nucleotides align to TRBD1. This CDR3 region has 17 residues. Germline V gene lookup returns CDR1 LGHDT and CDR2 YNNKEL (reference sequence). V was clipped by 4 bases and J by 2 bases; unmatched bases: 7. The CDR3 region is CASSRTGRSAGANVLTF. The CDR3 DNA follows: TGTGCCAGCAGCCGGACAGGGCGGTCGGCTGGGGCCAACGTCCTGACTTTC.

J is TRBJ1-5 and V is TRBV5-1; D perhaps matches TRBD1 (5 bases). CDR1 is SGHRS and CDR2 is YFSETQ in the germline V gene. The V end lost 2 bases, the J end lost 7 bases, and 13 bases lay between the germline ends. The CDR3 loop spans 14 amino acids. CDR3 bases: TGCGCCAGCAGCTTAGGGGAGGGGCTGCAGCCCCAGCATTTT. Translating gives CASSLGEGLQPQHF.

This clone appeared a few times. The CDR3 here is CASSPRGHYGYTF. The CDR3 DNA reads as TGTGCCAGCAGTCCCCGAGGGCACTATGGCTACACCTTC. The chain couples TRBV27 to TRBJ1-2; D is ambiguous. The germline V gene has CDR1 MNHEY and CDR2 SMNVEV (reference sequence). The CDR3 covers 13 residues. V lost 5 bases to trimming and J lost 3 bases, with 10 bases between them.

To note about this clone: The sample has other DNA sequences that encode this CDR3 too. The chain joins TRBV5-1 to TRBJ1-5; D unresolved. The CDR3 loop spans 15 amino acids. CDR1 and CDR2 from the germline V gene are SGHRS and YFSETQ. The V end was cut by 0 bases, the J end by 1 base, with 8 bases between. The CDR3 DNA is TGCGCCAGCAGCTTGGAAGGCGGAAGCAATCAGCCCCAGCATTTT. This sequence encodes CASSLEGGSNQPQHF.

The V gene is TRBV10-3, the J gene TRBJ1-4; 10 bases fit TRBD1. This CDR3 contains 16 residues. Unmatched junction bases numbered 7, after V lost 6 bases and J lost 3 bases. Per germline, CDR1 ENHRY and CDR2 SYGVKD. Here the CDR3 DNA reads TGTGCCATCAGGCCGGGACAGGGGCGGCCTAATGAAAAACTGTTTTTT. It is translated as CAIRPGQGRPNEKLFF.

The chain couples TRBV24-1 to TRBJ2-1; 13 nucleotides align to TRBD2. The CDR3 loop spans 16 amino acids. The V segment lost 3 bases and the J segment 5 bases; nucleotides outside the gene matches: 3. The germline CDR1 and CDR2 sequences are KGHDR and SFDVKD. The DNA of the CDR3 is TGTGCCACCAGTGATCCCGGACTAGCGGGAGACAATGAGCAGTTCTTC. Its translation: CATSDPGLAGDNEQFF.

This clone was seen more than once but under ten times. The J gene is TRBJ2-7, the V gene TRBV18; the match to TRBD1 covers 7 bases. The CDR3 length is 14 residues. Trimming cost V 3 bases and J 3 bases; bases outside gene matches: 5. From germline, CDR1 is KGHSH and CDR2 LQKENI. CDR3 coding DNA: TGTGCCAGCTCACCTCCGACAGGGCTCTACGAGCAGTACTTC. It translates to CASSPPTGLYEQYF.

The rearrangement links TRBV4-1 to TRBJ2-7; weak D call: TRBD2 (6 bases). Per the germline V gene, CDR1 is MGHRA and CDR2 is YSYEKL. The V end lost 0 bases, the J end lost 5 bases, and 17 bases lay between the germline ends. The CDR3 spans 16 residues. CDR3 DNA sequence: TGCGCCAGCAGCCAAGACGGGAGCATACGGATAGACGAGCAGTACTTC. This sequence encodes CASSQDGSIRIDEQYF.

The table lists this clone with a few counts. In nucleotides, the CDR3 is TGTGCCAGCAGTCCGCCGAACAGGGGGGCCGGGGAGCTGTTTTTT. Translated: CASSPPNRGAGELFF. The chain has TRBV28 and TRBJ2-2; 8 nucleotides align to TRBD1. The germline gives CDR1 MDHEN, CDR2 SYDVKM. The V and J ends lost 5 bases and 6 bases, in that order; junction bases with no gene match: 8. The CDR3 sequence is 15 residues long. Full variable domain (missing parts from reference TRBV28 and TRBJ2-2): DVKVTQSSRYLVKRTGEKVFLECVQDMDHENMFWYRQDPGLGLRLIYFSYDVKMKEKGDIPEGYSVSREKKERFSLILESASTNQTSMYLCASSPPNRGAGELFFGEGSRLTVL.

The rearrangement uses TRBV15 and TRBJ2-7; the D gene is possibly TRBD2 (5 bases). Germline CDR1 is LNHNV and CDR2 is YYDKDF (reference sequence). This CDR3 is 13 amino acids long. Between the trimmed V and J ends, which lost 0 bases and 6 bases, there was a span of 9 bases. The CDR3 sequence is CATSRDPEGEQYF. The CDR3 DNA follows: TGTGCCACCAGCAGAGACCCCGAGGGCGAGCAGTACTTC.

The V call is TRBV6-5, the J call TRBJ2-7; the D gene is possibly TRBD1 (8 bases). Germline CDR1 is MNHEY and CDR2 is SVGAGI. The CDR3 length is 15 residues. The germline V and J ends were trimmed by 6 bases and 1 base, with 16 bases remaining between them. The CDR3 DNA is TGTGCCAGCAGGGTGGGGGGGACAGGATCCTACGAGCAGTACTTC. This gives the protein CASRVGGTGSYEQYF.

The chain has TRBV30 and TRBJ2-7; 12 bases match TRBD2. Looked up from germline, CDR1 is GTSNPN and CDR2 is SVGIG (reference sequence). The CDR3 is 17 amino acids. The V segment lost 2 bases and the J segment 3 bases; nucleotides outside the gene matches: 11. The CDR3 region is CAWSPPWTSGKNYEQYF. The CDR3 DNA sequence: TGTGCCTGGAGTCCCCCTTGGACTAGCGGGAAAAACTACGAGCAGTACTTC.